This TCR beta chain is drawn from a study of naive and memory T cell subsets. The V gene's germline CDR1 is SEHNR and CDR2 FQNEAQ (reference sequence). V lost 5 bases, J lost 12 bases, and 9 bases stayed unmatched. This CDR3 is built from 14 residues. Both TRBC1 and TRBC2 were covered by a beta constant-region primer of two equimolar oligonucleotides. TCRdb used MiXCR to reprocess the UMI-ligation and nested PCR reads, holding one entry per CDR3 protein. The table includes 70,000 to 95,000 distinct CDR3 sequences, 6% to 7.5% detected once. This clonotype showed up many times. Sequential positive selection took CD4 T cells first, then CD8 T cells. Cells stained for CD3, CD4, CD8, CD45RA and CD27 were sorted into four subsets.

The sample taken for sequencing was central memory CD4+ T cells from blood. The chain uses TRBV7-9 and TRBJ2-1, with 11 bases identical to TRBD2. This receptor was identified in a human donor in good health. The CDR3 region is CASSPGLAAAWQFF. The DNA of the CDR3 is TGTGCCAGCAGCCCGGGACTAGCGGCGGCCTGGCAGTTCTTC.